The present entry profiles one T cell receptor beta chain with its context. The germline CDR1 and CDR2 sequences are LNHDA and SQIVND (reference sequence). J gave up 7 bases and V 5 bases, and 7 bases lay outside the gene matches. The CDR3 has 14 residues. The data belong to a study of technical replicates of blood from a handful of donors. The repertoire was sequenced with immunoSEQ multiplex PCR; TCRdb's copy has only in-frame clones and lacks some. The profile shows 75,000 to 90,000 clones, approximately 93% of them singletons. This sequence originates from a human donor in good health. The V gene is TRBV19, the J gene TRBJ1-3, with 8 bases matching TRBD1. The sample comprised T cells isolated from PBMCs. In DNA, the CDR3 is TGTGCCAGTAGTCCCCGACAGGGGAGGAACACCATATATTTT. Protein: CASSPRQGRNTIYF.